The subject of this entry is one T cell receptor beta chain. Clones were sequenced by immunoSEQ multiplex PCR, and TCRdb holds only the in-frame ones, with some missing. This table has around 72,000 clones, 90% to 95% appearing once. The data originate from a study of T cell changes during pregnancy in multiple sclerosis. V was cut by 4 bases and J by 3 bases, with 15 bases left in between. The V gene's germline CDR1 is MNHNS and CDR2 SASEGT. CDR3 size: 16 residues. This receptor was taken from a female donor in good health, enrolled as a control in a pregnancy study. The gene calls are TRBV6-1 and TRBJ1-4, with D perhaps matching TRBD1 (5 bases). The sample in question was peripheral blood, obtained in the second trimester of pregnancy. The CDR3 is CASSVYKGIANEKLFF. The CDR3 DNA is TGTGCCAGCAGTGTTTATAAGGGGATAGCTAATGAAAAACTGTTTTTT.